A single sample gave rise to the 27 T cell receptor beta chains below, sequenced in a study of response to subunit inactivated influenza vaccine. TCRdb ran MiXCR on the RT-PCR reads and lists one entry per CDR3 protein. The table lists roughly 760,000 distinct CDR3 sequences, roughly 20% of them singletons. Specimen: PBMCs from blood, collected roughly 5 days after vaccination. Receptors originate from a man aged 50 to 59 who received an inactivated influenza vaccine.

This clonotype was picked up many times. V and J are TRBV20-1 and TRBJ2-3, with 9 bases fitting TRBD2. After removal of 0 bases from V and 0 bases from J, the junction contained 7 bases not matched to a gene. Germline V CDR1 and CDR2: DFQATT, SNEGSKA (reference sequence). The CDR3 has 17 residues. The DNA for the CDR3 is TGCAGTGCTAGAGACGGCGGGAGGGCCGCCAGCACAGATACGCAGTATTTT. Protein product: CSARDGGRAASTDTQYF.

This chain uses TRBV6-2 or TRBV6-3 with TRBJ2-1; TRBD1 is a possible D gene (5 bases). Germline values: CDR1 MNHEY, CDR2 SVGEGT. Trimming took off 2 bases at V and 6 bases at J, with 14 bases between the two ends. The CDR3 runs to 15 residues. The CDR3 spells CASSYTAGSGNEQFF. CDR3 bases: TGTGCCAGCAGTTACACGGCAGGGTCTGGCAATGAGCAGTTCTTC.

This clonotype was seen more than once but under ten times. Written as DNA, the CDR3 is TGTGCCACCAGCAGAGATCTGGGTGAAGCTTTCTTT. This sequence encodes CATSRDLGEAFF. The V call is TRBV15, the J call TRBJ1-1, with D unclear. Trimming removed 0 bases from V and 7 bases from J, with 6 bases in between. The CDR3 covers 12 residues. CDR1 is LNHNV and CDR2 is YYDKDF in the germline V gene (reference sequence).

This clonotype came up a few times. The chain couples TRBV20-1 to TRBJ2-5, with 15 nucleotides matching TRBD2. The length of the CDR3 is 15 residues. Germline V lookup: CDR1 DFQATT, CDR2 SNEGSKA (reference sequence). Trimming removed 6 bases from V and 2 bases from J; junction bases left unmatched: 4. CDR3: CSARGLAGGQETQYF. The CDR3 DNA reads TGCAGTGCACGCGGACTAGCGGGAGGGCAAGAGACCCAGTACTTC.

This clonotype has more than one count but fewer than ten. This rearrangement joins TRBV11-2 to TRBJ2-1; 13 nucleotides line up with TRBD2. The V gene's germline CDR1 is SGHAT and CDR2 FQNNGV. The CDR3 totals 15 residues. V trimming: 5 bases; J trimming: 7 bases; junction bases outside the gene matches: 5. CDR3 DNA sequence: TGTGCCAGCAGCCGTGGACTAGCGGGAGCTAATGAGCAGTTCTTC. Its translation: CASSRGLAGANEQFF.

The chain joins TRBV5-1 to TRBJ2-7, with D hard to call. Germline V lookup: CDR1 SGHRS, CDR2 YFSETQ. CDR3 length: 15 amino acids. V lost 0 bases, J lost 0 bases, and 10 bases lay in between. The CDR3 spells CASSLDVGTSYEQYF. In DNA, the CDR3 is TGCGCCAGCAGCTTGGATGTAGGAACCTCCTACGAGCAGTACTTC.

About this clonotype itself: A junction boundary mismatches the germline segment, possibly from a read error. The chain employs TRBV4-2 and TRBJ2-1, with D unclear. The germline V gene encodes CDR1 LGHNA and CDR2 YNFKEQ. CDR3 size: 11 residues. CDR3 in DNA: TGTGCCATCAGCCTATACAATGAGCAGTTCTTC. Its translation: CAISLYNEQFF.

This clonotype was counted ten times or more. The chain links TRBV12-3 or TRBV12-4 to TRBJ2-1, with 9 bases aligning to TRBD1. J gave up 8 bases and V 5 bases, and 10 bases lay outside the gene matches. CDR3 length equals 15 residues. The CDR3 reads CASSGPGQGHYEQFF. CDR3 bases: TGTGCCAGCAGTGGGCCGGGACAGGGTCACTATGAGCAGTTCTTC.

CDR3 sequence (DNA): TGTGCCAGCAGAGAGGACAGTATAGGGGAGCAGTACTTC. Its protein is CASREDSIGEQYF. This chain links TRBV6-2 or TRBV6-3 with TRBJ2-7; possible D gene TRBD1, 6 bases. The CDR3 runs to 13 residues. Per germline, CDR1 MNHEY and CDR2 SVGEGT. V gave up 6 bases and J gave up 7 bases, with 16 bases separating them.

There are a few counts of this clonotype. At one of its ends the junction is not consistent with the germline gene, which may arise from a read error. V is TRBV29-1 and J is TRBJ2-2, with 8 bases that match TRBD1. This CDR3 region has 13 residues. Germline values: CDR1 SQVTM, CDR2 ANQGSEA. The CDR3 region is CSVKDRGAGELFF. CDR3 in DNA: TGCAGCGTTAAAGACAGGGGAGCCGGGGAGCTGTTTTTT.

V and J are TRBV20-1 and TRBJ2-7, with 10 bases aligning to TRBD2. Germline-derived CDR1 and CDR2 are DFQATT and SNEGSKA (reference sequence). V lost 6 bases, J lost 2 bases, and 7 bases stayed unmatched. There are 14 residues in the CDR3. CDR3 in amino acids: CSAPELAGTYEQYF. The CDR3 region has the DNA TGCAGTGCACCCGAACTAGCGGGGACCTACGAGCAGTACTTC.

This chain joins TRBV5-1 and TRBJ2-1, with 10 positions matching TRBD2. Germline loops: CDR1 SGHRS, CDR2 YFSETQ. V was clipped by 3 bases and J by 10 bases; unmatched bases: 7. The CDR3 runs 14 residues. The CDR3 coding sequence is TGCGCCAGCAGCTCCCGACTAGCGGGTGAGGAGCAGTTCTTC. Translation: CASSSRLAGEEQFF.

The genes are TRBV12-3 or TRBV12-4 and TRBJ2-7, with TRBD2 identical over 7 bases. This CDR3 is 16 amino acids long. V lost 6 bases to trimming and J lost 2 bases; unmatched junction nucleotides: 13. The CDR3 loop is CASRSVGLGVTYEQYF. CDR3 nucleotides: TGTGCCAGCAGATCGGTTGGACTAGGGGTAACCTACGAGCAGTACTTC.

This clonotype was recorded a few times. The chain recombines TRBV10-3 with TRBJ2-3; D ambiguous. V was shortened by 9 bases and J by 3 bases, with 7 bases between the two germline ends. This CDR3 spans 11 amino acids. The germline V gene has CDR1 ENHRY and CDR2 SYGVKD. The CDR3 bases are TGTGCCATAGGGTTGACAGATACGCAGTATTTT. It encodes CAIGLTDTQYF.

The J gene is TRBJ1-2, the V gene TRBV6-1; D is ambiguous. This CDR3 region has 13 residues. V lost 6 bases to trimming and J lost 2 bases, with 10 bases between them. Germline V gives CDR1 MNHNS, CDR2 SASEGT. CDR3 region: CASRGRSNYGYTF. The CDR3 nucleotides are TGTGCCAGCAGGGGCAGAAGCAACTATGGCTACACCTTC.

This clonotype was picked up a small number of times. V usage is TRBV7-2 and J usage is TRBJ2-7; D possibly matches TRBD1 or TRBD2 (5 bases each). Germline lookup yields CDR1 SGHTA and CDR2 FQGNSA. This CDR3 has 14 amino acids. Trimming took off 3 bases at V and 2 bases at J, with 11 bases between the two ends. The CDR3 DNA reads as TGTGCCAGCAGCTTTCGGGACGAGCCCTACGAGCAGTACTTC. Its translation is CASSFRDEPYEQYF.

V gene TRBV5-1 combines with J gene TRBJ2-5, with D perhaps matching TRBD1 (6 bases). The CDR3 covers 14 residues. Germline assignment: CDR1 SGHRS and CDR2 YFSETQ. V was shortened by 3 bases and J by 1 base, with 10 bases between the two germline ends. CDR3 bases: TGCGCCAGCAGCTACGGACAGAGCCAAGAGACCCAGTACTTC. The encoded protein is CASSYGQSQETQYF.

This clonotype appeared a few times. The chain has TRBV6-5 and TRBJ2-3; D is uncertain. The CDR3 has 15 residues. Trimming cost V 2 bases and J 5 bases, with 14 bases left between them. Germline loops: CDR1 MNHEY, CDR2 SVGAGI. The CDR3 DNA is TGTGCCAGCAGTTACCGGGCACCCTCGCAAGATACGCAGTATTTT. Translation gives CASSYRAPSQDTQYF.

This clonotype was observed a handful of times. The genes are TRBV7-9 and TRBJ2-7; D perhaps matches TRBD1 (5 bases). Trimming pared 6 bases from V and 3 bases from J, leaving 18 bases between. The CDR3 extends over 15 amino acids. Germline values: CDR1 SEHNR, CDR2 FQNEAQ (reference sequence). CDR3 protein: CASRYQGFGGYEQYF. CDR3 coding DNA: TGTGCCAGCAGGTACCAGGGATTCGGTGGCTACGAGCAGTACTTC.

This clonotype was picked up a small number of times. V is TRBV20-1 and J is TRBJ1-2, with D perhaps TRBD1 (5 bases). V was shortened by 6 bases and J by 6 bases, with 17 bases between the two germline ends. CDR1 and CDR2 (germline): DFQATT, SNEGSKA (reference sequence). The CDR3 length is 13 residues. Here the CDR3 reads CSAPAWGSDGYTF. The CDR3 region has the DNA TGCAGTGCGCCGGCATGGGGGAGTGATGGCTACACCTTC.

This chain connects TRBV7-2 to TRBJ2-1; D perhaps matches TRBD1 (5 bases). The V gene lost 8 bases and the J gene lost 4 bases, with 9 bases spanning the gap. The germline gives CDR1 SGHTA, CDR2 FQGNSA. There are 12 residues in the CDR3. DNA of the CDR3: TGTGCCAGCGGGGCGACTTACAATGAGCAGTTCTTC. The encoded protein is CASGATYNEQFF.

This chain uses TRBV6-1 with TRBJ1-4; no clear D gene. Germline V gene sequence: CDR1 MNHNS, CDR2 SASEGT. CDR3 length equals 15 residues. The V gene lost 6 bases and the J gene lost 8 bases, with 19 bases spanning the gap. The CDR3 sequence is CASSPRHLIGEKLFF. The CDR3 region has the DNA TGTGCCAGCAGCCCCCGGCATCTCATTGGGGAAAAACTGTTTTTT.

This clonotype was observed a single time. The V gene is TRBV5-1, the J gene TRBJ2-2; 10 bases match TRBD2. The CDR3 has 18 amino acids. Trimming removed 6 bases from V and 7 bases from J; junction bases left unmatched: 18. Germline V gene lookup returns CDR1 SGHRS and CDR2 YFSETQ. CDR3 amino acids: CASTLSGLSGRAIGELFF. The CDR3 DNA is TGCGCCAGCACCCTCTCGGGTTTAAGCGGGAGGGCCATCGGGGAGCTGTTTTTT.

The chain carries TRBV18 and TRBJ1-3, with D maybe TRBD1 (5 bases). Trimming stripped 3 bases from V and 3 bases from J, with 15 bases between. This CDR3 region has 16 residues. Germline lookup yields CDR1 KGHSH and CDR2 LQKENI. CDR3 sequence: CASSPTGRSFGNTIYF. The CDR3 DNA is TGTGCCAGCTCACCGACGGGACGGAGCTTTGGAAACACCATATATTTT.

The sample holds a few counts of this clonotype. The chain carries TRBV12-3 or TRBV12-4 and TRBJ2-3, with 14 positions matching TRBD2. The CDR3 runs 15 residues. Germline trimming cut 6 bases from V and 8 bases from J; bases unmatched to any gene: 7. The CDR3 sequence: CASRQTSGGDFTQYF. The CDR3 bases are TGTGCCAGCAGGCAGACTAGCGGGGGGGACTTTACGCAGTATTTT.

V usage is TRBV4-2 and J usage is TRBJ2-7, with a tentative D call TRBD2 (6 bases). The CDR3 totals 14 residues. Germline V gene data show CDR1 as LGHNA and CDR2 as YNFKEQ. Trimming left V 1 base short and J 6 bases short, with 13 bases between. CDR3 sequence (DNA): TGTGCCAGCAGCCAAGTCCTTTGGGGAGGCGAGCAGTACTTC. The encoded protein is CASSQVLWGGEQYF.

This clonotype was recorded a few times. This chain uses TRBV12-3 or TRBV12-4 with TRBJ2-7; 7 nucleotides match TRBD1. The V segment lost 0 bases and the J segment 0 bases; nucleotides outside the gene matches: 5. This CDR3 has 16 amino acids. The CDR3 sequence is CASSLAVAGGSYEQYF. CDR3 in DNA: TGTGCCAGCAGTTTAGCTGTCGCAGGGGGCTCCTACGAGCAGTACTTC.